This T cell receptor beta chain is from a study of cytomegalovirus exposure and HLA in healthy donors. Study outcomes and limitations: An observed cluster of highly shared sequence variants was recorded as a likely sequencing artifact.

The count of this clone is one. Its target is not known. Primers: 60 Vbeta forward and 13 Jbeta reverse. Only in-frame clones appear in the TCRdb table, and some are missing; sequencing was by immunoSEQ multiplex PCR. The table records around 200,000 clones, roughly 85% of them present only once. This CDR3 region has 12 residues. Germline CDR1 is MDHEN and CDR2 is SYDVKM. Trimming removed 10 bases from V and 2 bases from J; junction bases left unmatched: 4. The specimen sequenced was PBMCs. The receptor's source is a woman in her forties or fifties in good health and CMV-seronegative. The chain combines TRBV28 with TRBJ1-2, with 7 bases matching TRBD1. For the CDR3, the DNA is TGTGCCACCTTGACAGGGAACTATGGCTACACCTTC. Protein: CATLTGNYGYTF.